A selection of T cell receptor beta chains follows, all from one sample in a study of shared clonotypes between healthy human individuals. Measured with immunoSEQ multiplex PCR; TCRdb has only the in-frame clones, and not every one. Of 1,500,000 or so clones in the sample, approximately 98.5% were seen once. The material sequenced was naive CD4+ T cells sorted from blood. These receptors were collected from a man younger than 40 in good health. The conserved cysteine and the conserved F or W are not part of the CDR3 here. The order of the fields is J gene, CDR3 length, V gene, D gene, CDR3 protein. The D gene is left open where the match is weak.

J gene: TRBJ2-3; CDR3 length: 11; V gene: TRBV29-1; D gene: TRBD2; CDR3 protein: SVLAGATDTQY
J gene: TRBJ1-5; CDR3 length: 13; V gene: TRBV18; D gene: NA; CDR3 protein: ASSQTGSGNQPQH
J gene: TRBJ2-5; CDR3 length: 14; V gene: TRBV13; D gene: TRBD2; CDR3 protein: ASSQRGPSVQETQY
J gene: TRBJ2-7; CDR3 length: 10; V gene: TRBV6-1; D gene: NA; CDR3 protein: ASRYLTSEQY
J gene: TRBJ2-1; CDR3 length: 15; V gene: TRBV9; D gene: TRBD2; CDR3 protein: ASSPQSSSGSYNEQF
J gene: TRBJ2-1; CDR3 length: 13; V gene: TRBV9; D gene: NA; CDR3 protein: ASSVGVGSYNEQF
J gene: TRBJ2-5; CDR3 length: 11; V gene: TRBV19; D gene: NA; CDR3 protein: ASSRQVQETQY
J gene: TRBJ2-1; CDR3 length: 11; V gene: TRBV4-1; D gene: NA; CDR3 protein: ASSQERWGEQF
J gene: TRBJ2-1; CDR3 length: 16; V gene: TRBV25-1; D gene: NA; CDR3 protein: ASSEYSLGRGPDNEQF
J gene: TRBJ2-3; CDR3 length: 11; V gene: TRBV29-1; D gene: NA; CDR3 protein: SPIFHVGGTQY
J gene: TRBJ2-5; CDR3 length: 13; V gene: TRBV2; D gene: TRBD1; CDR3 protein: AKKRDRGPQETQY
J gene: TRBJ2-2; CDR3 length: 14; V gene: TRBV7-3; D gene: TRBD2; CDR3 protein: ASSLRLAGDTGELF
J gene: TRBJ2-7; CDR3 length: 11; V gene: TRBV6-5; D gene: NA; CDR3 protein: AVTGTLPYEQY
J gene: TRBJ1-1; CDR3 length: 14; V gene: TRBV6-4; D gene: NA; CDR3 protein: ANPLQRYPIDTEAF
J gene: TRBJ2-1; CDR3 length: 10; V gene: TRBV28; D gene: TRBD2; CDR3 protein: VSGGPYNEQF
J gene: TRBJ2-6; CDR3 length: 15; V gene: TRBV7-9; D gene: NA; CDR3 protein: ASSLYPFGAGANVLT
J gene: TRBJ2-7; CDR3 length: 11; V gene: TRBV2; D gene: TRBD1; CDR3 protein: ASRPGQAHEQY
J gene: TRBJ2-2; CDR3 length: 13; V gene: TRBV5-1; D gene: NA; CDR3 protein: ASSLGGVYNGELF
J gene: TRBJ2-5; CDR3 length: 12; V gene: TRBV5-1; D gene: TRBD1; CDR3 protein: ASSLTGGRETQY
J gene: TRBJ2-3; CDR3 length: 10; V gene: TRBV9; D gene: NA; CDR3 protein: ASRGSTDTQY
J gene: TRBJ2-7; CDR3 length: 13; V gene: TRBV29-1; D gene: TRBD1; CDR3 protein: SVEGPQGETYEQY
J gene: TRBJ2-1; CDR3 length: 13; V gene: TRBV7-3; D gene: NA; CDR3 protein: ASSSTPSSYNEQF
J gene: TRBJ1-5; CDR3 length: 12; V gene: TRBV28; D gene: NA; CDR3 protein: ASNGGVFNQPQH
J gene: TRBJ2-1; CDR3 length: 12; V gene: TRBV7-2; D gene: NA; CDR3 protein: ASSLTDTYNEQF
J gene: TRBJ2-5; CDR3 length: 14; V gene: TRBV7-6; D gene: TRBD2; CDR3 protein: ASSGRLAGVLETQY
J gene: TRBJ1-4; CDR3 length: 16; V gene: TRBV6-1; D gene: NA; CDR3 protein: ASSEFSWGAATNEKLF
J gene: TRBJ1-1; CDR3 length: 12; V gene: TRBV18; D gene: NA; CDR3 protein: ASSPMGGTTEAF
J gene: TRBJ2-7; CDR3 length: 13; V gene: TRBV7-8; D gene: TRBD2; CDR3 protein: ASSWTSGSSYEQY
J gene: TRBJ2-2; CDR3 length: 11; V gene: TRBV7-2; D gene: NA; CDR3 protein: ASSLVKAGELF
J gene: TRBJ2-2; CDR3 length: 13; V gene: TRBV5-1; D gene: NA; CDR3 protein: ASSFGGQGTGELF
J gene: TRBJ1-4; CDR3 length: 13; V gene: TRBV28; D gene: NA; CDR3 protein: ASSFSGKRGEKLF
J gene: TRBJ2-4; CDR3 length: 11; V gene: TRBV2; D gene: NA; CDR3 protein: ASRTAGGDIQY
J gene: TRBJ2-1; CDR3 length: 12; V gene: TRBV7-9; D gene: TRBD1; CDR3 protein: ASSPRQGANEQF
J gene: TRBJ2-1; CDR3 length: 14; V gene: TRBV5-1; D gene: TRBD2; CDR3 protein: ASSLRVAGGLSEQF
J gene: TRBJ2-2; CDR3 length: 14; V gene: TRBV28; D gene: TRBD2; CDR3 protein: ASSSSLAPNTGELF
J gene: TRBJ2-7; CDR3 length: 13; V gene: TRBV7-9; D gene: NA; CDR3 protein: ASSLGMQPSGEQY
J gene: TRBJ2-1; CDR3 length: 15; V gene: TRBV14; D gene: NA; CDR3 protein: ASKRGRTVGGRNEQF
J gene: TRBJ2-3; CDR3 length: 14; V gene: TRBV5-1; D gene: TRBD1; CDR3 protein: ASSLVSGQYTDTQY
J gene: TRBJ2-1; CDR3 length: 14; V gene: TRBV18; D gene: NA; CDR3 protein: ASSPMSRGAYNEQF
J gene: TRBJ1-2; CDR3 length: 9; V gene: TRBV20-1; D gene: NA; CDR3 protein: SARDIYGYT
J gene: TRBJ1-2; CDR3 length: 14; V gene: TRBV5-8; D gene: TRBD1; CDR3 protein: ASRWKTGQGSYGYT
J gene: TRBJ1-3; CDR3 length: 9; V gene: TRBV6-5; D gene: NA; CDR3 protein: ASSYSDTIY
J gene: TRBJ2-1; CDR3 length: 13; V gene: TRBV5-6; D gene: NA; CDR3 protein: ASSLVVGQYNEQF
J gene: TRBJ2-3; CDR3 length: 11; V gene: TRBV11-2; D gene: NA; CDR3 protein: ASSLRFGDTQY
J gene: TRBJ2-7; CDR3 length: 12; V gene: TRBV2; D gene: NA; CDR3 protein: ASSEQGPSIEQY
J gene: TRBJ2-1; CDR3 length: 9; V gene: TRBV20-1; D gene: TRBD2; CDR3 protein: SARTSARRF
J gene: TRBJ2-3; CDR3 length: 14; V gene: TRBV18; D gene: TRBD2; CDR3 protein: ASSPGGRAYTDTQY
J gene: TRBJ2-5; CDR3 length: 11; V gene: TRBV14; D gene: NA; CDR3 protein: ASSQDRVETQY
J gene: TRBJ2-7; CDR3 length: 13; V gene: TRBV4-3; D gene: TRBD2; CDR3 protein: ASSQIDGGGYEQY
J gene: TRBJ1-4; CDR3 length: 15; V gene: TRBV25-1; D gene: TRBD1; CDR3 protein: ASSDGGQGRRGEKLF
J gene: TRBJ2-7; CDR3 length: 11; V gene: TRBV2; D gene: NA; CDR3 protein: ASLPRASYEQY